What follows are 6 T cell receptor beta chains derived from one specimen sequenced in a study of T cell responses to AZD1222 COVID-19 vaccine. Method: immunoSEQ multiplex PCR; TCRdb's copy keeps in-frame clones and lacks some. Here the sample spans about 110,000 clones, 91% being singletons. Sequenced material: peripheral blood, taken on day 0 of AZD1222 vaccination. Receptor source: an adult in good health.

By its share, this clone is medium-sized. The sample holds other DNA sequences that translate to the same CDR3. The chain joins TRBV7-6 to TRBJ2-7, with unresolved D. The CDR3 consists of 13 residues. The V gene's germline CDR1 is SGHVS and CDR2 FNYEAQ. Trimming removed 5 bases at V and 3 bases at J, with 11 bases between. In DNA form, the CDR3 reads TGTGCCAGCAGCCCCGGACCGAACTACGAGCAGTACTTC. Translated: CASSPGPNYEQYF.

This chain links TRBV30 with TRBJ1-2, with 7 bases lining up with TRBD1. Germline CDR1 GTSNPN, CDR2 SVGIG (reference sequence). J was trimmed by 4 bases and V by 0 bases; bases with no gene match: 5. The CDR3 has 14 residues. The CDR3 DNA reads TGTGCCTGGAGTGTAATAGGGACAGTCTATGGCTACACCTTC. Encoded protein: CAWSVIGTVYGYTF.

The chain links TRBV29-1 to TRBJ2-5; a weak D match, TRBD2 (5 bases). Germline V lookup: CDR1 SQVTM, CDR2 ANQGSEA. The V end lost 7 bases, the J end lost 4 bases, and 10 bases lay between the germline ends. This CDR3 comprises 11 residues. The CDR3 region has the DNA TGCAGCGGTCGGGAAAGAGAGACCCAGTACTTC. It is translated as CSGRERETQYF.

This chain uses TRBV2 with TRBJ1-5; perhaps TRBD1 as D (5 bases). Trimming removed 3 bases at V and 4 bases at J, with 7 bases between. The CDR3 loop spans 13 amino acids. Germline V gene sequence: CDR1 SNHLY, CDR2 FYNNEI. CDR3 coding DNA: TGTGCCAGCAGTGATTCAGGGAATCAGCCCCAGCATTTT. Its translation is CASSDSGNQPQHF.

The genes are TRBV10-1 and TRBJ1-1; D remains unclear. The germline CDR1 and CDR2 sequences are WNHNN and SYGVQD (reference sequence). The CDR3 extends over 15 amino acids. The V end was cut by 0 bases, the J end by 3 bases, with 11 bases between. CDR3 in amino acids: CASSESIVGDTEAFF. In DNA form, the CDR3 reads TGCGCCAGCAGTGAGTCGATAGTCGGGGACACTGAAGCTTTCTTT.

This chain links TRBV25-1 with TRBJ2-2; possibly TRBD1 or TRBD2 for D (6 bases each). V was shortened by 9 bases and J by 6 bases, with 17 bases between the two germline ends. The germline V gene has CDR1 MGHDK and CDR2 SYGVNS. CDR3 size: 14 residues. The CDR3: CASQKEGGPGELFF. DNA of the CDR3: TGTGCCAGTCAAAAGGAGGGGGGACCCGGGGAGCTGTTTTTT.